The 16 T cell receptor beta chains below were found in one sample sequenced in a study of CD8+CD57+ T cells in acquired aplastic anemia. Investigators profiled TCR beta VDJ and CDR3 from genomic DNA template. MiXCR was run by TCRdb on the reads, yielding one entry per CDR3 protein. The top ten clones hold approximately 8.3% of a sample with under 75,000 distinct CDR3 sequences, approximately 51% of them seen once. The specimen sequenced was sorted CD4+, CD8+, or CD8+CD57+ T cells (not recorded which) from PBMCs. These receptor sequences come from a human donor in good health, serving as a control.

The sample holds many counts of this clonotype. The CDR3 here is CASSPVNWREYQETQYF. DNA of the CDR3: TGCGCCAGCAGCCCTGTGAATTGGAGGGAATACCAAGAGACCCAGTACTTC. The rearrangement uses TRBV4-1 and TRBJ2-5, with D perhaps TRBD2 (6 bases). This CDR3 comprises 17 residues. V lost 4 bases to trimming and J lost 0 bases, with 18 bases between them. Germline-derived CDR1 and CDR2 are MGHRA and YSYEKL.

This clonotype was counted many times. V usage is TRBV30 and J usage is TRBJ2-7; 9 bases align to TRBD2. CDR1 is GTSNPN, CDR2 SVGIG, per germline (reference sequence). V lost 3 bases to trimming and J lost 2 bases; unmatched junction nucleotides: 14. The CDR3 extends over 17 amino acids. The CDR3 coding sequence is TGTGCCTGGAGACAGCGCTTCACTAGCGGGTACCCCTACGAGCAGTACTTC. Amino acid sequence: CAWRQRFTSGYPYEQYF.

Notes on this clonotype: This may stem from a read error, because a much larger clone lies one nucleotide away. DNA of the CDR3: TGTGCCAGCAGCTCGAACTTACAGGAGAACGCTGAAGCTTTCTTT. Amino acid sequence: CASSSNLQENAEAFF. The chain employs TRBV13 and TRBJ1-1, with a possible D match to TRBD1 (5 bases). The CDR3 consists of 15 residues. Germline V gene sequence: CDR1 PRHDT, CDR2 FYEKMQ (reference sequence).

This chain joins TRBV20-1 and TRBJ2-7, with 12 bases that match TRBD2. The CDR3 consists of 15 residues. The germline V gene encodes CDR1 DFQATT and CDR2 SNEGSKA (reference sequence). The trim removed 3 bases at V and 6 bases at J, leaving 9 bases unmatched. The CDR3, as DNA: TGCAGTGCTAGCGGATTACTAGCGGGGGGAGGCGAGCAGTACTTC. Amino acid sequence: CSASGLLAGGGEQYF.

This chain links TRBV20-1 with TRBJ2-5; 12 bases agree with TRBD2. The CDR3 runs 18 residues. Unmatched junction bases numbered 10, after V lost 0 bases and J lost 2 bases. Germline V gene sequence: CDR1 DFQATT, CDR2 SNEGSKA (reference sequence). CDR3 DNA sequence: TGCAGTGCTAGAGATCATGAGGGGACTAGCGGGTTACAAGAGACCCAGTACTTC. Amino acid sequence: CSARDHEGTSGLQETQYF.

This clonotype has ten or more counts. The CDR3 region is CAWSTGVGIYEQYF. CDR3 coding DNA: TGTGCCTGGAGTACCGGGGTTGGCATCTACGAGCAGTACTTC. The chain recombines TRBV30 with TRBJ2-7; D possibly corresponds to TRBD2 (5 bases). CDR1 GTSNPN and CDR2 SVGIG come from the germline V gene (reference sequence). CDR3 length: 14 residues. Trimming stripped 2 bases from V and 3 bases from J, with 14 bases between.

Of note for this clonotype: At one boundary the junction diverges from the germline segment, which might be a read error. The chain recombines TRBV10-3 with TRBJ2-1; weak D call: TRBD1 (6 bases). The germline CDR1 and CDR2 sequences are ENHRY and SYGVKD. This CDR3 comprises 16 residues. This chain's CDR3 is CAISRITGPSYSEQFF. The DNA for the CDR3 is TGTGCCATCAGTAGGATCACAGGGCCCTCCTACAGTGAGCAGTTCTTC.

As for this clonotype: A junction end diverges from the germline sequence, so it may reflect a read error. The rearrangement uses TRBV6-2 or TRBV6-3 and TRBJ1-2; 10 nucleotides align to TRBD1. The CDR3 totals 18 residues. Germline CDR1 reads MNHEY; CDR2 reads SVGEGT. DNA of the CDR3: TGTGCCAGCAGTTACCCAATTACTCACCGGGACAGGGGATATGGCTATACCTTC. It codes for CASSYPITHRDRGYGYTF.

This clonotype was found many times. An end of the junction differs from the germline gene, which may be a read error. This chain uses TRBV4-1 with TRBJ1-5, with unresolved D. This CDR3 is 14 amino acids long. CDR1 MGHRA and CDR2 YSYEKL come from the germline V gene. CDR3 protein: CASSLGNSNQPQHF. In DNA form, the CDR3 reads TGTGCCAGCAGCTTGGGTAATAGCAATCAGCCCCAGCATTTT.

This clonotype was seen repeatedly, ten times or more. The J gene is TRBJ2-1, the V gene TRBV5-1; 9 bases match TRBD1. Germline V gene lookup returns CDR1 SGHRS and CDR2 YFSETQ. The CDR3 is 16 amino acids. V shed 0 bases, J shed 9 bases, and the junction held 10 bases outside the gene matches. The CDR3 region has the DNA TGCGCCAGCAGCTTGGAGACAGGGGGGGAGGACTGTGAGCAGTTCTTC. It is translated as CASSLETGGEDCEQFF.

The gene calls are TRBV24-1 and TRBJ2-7, with D possibly TRBD2 on 5 matching bases. V was trimmed by 8 bases and J by 7 bases, leaving 14 bases between them. CDR1 is KGHDR and CDR2 is SFDVKD in the germline V gene. This CDR3 is built from 12 residues. This CDR3 reads CATKDLYNEQYF. Written as DNA, the CDR3 is TGTGCCACCAAGGACTTATACAATGAGCAGTACTTC.

The rearrangement links TRBV2 to TRBJ1-6; D call uncertain. V lost 3 bases, J lost 9 bases, and 15 bases lay in between. The CDR3 is 15 amino acids. Germline CDR1 SNHLY, CDR2 FYNNEI. The CDR3 sequence is CASSDVSAKGSPLHF. As DNA, the CDR3 is TGTGCCAGCAGTGACGTGAGTGCAAAGGGTTCACCCCTCCACTTT.

This clonotype was observed a few times. The chain couples TRBV10-1 to TRBJ2-3; no firm D call. The CDR3 contains 12 residues. The ends were cut back, 6 bases at V and 8 bases at J, with 12 bases in the middle. CDR1 is WNHNN and CDR2 is SYGVQD in the germline V gene (reference sequence). CDR3 bases: TGCGCCAGCAGCGACTCATCGGGTACGCAGTATTTT. It specifies CASSDSSGTQYF.

This clonotype was observed many times. The chain is built from TRBV27 and TRBJ2-7, with D tentatively TRBD1 (6 bases). V shed 10 bases and J shed 6 bases, with 22 bases lying between them. The CDR3 runs 14 residues. CDR1 and CDR2 (germline): MNHEY, SMNVEV (reference sequence). This CDR3 reads CAIGGRGQGVEQYF. As DNA, the CDR3 is TGTGCCATAGGAGGCAGGGGCCAAGGGGTCGAGCAGTACTTC.

The gene calls are TRBV5-6 and TRBJ1-2, with D perhaps TRBD1 (6 bases). The CDR3 has 14 residues. Trimming stripped 3 bases from V and 0 bases from J, with 9 bases between. Germline CDR1 SGHDT, CDR2 YYEEEE. CDR3 loop: CASSSDSANYGYTF. The CDR3, as DNA: TGTGCCAGCAGCTCGGACAGCGCTAACTATGGCTACACCTTC.

The CDR3 loop is CASSHAVGGQEETQYF. CDR3 bases: TGTGCCAGCAGCCACGCCGTGGGGGGGCAGGAAGAGACCCAGTACTTC. The J gene is TRBJ2-5, the V gene TRBV11-1; possibly TRBD2 for D (7 bases). The germline V and J ends were trimmed by 5 bases and 3 bases, with 19 bases remaining between them. The germline CDR1 and CDR2 sequences are SGHAT and FQDESV (reference sequence). The CDR3 consists of 16 residues.